One sample yielded the 3 T cell receptor beta chains listed below, sequenced in a study of response to subunit inactivated influenza vaccine. TCRdb independently ran MiXCR on the RT-PCR reads; one entry per CDR3 protein. The table includes approximately 490,000 distinct CDR3 sequences, approximately 7.8% detected once. The sample consisted of PBMCs from blood, taken around 25 months after vaccination. The source of these receptors is a man in his fifties or sixties who received an inactivated influenza vaccine.

This clonotype was counted a few times. The chain has TRBV27 and TRBJ2-5; 11 nucleotides match TRBD2. The CDR3 loop spans 15 amino acids. Germline trimming cut 4 bases from V and 4 bases from J; bases unmatched to any gene: 5. CDR1 is MNHEY and CDR2 is SMNVEV in the germline V gene (reference sequence). DNA of the CDR3: TGTGCCAGCAGTTCCATGACTAGCGGGACAGAGACCCAGTACTTC. It yields the protein CASSSMTSGTETQYF.

The chain couples TRBV20-1 to TRBJ2-1, with no clear D. This CDR3 has 10 amino acids. CDR1 DFQATT and CDR2 SNEGSKA come from the germline V gene (reference sequence). The germline V and J ends were trimmed by 6 bases and 8 bases, with 8 bases remaining between them. CDR3 residues: CSAPFHEQFF. DNA for the CDR3: TGCAGTGCCCCCTTCCATGAGCAGTTCTTC.

The rearrangement uses TRBV5-1 and TRBJ2-7; D is perhaps TRBD1 (6 bases). The germline V and J ends were trimmed by 2 bases and 2 bases, with 11 bases remaining between them. Germline lookup yields CDR1 SGHRS and CDR2 YFSETQ. CDR3 length: 14 residues. This CDR3 is CASSFNRATYEQYF. In DNA form, the CDR3 reads TGCGCCAGCAGCTTTAACAGGGCTACCTACGAGCAGTACTTC.